Included here is one TCR beta chain sequence, with context. The template used for profiling TCR beta VDJ and CDR3 was genomic DNA. One entry per CDR3 protein, called by TCRdb with MiXCR from the reads. The profile shows about 200,000 distinct CDR3 sequences, roughly two thirds of them singletons. The germline CDR1 and CDR2 sequences are SGHRS and YFSETQ. The junction had 9 bases not matched to a gene; V was cut back by 1 base and J by 3 bases. CDR3 length: 17 amino acids. The authors sequenced patients whose flow cytometry had shown CD8+CD57+ cell expansion. These data belong to a study of CD8+CD57+ T cells in acquired aplastic anemia.

The chain has TRBV5-1 and TRBJ2-1, with 8 nucleotides matching TRBD2. Sequencing was done on a sample of sorted CD4+, CD8+, or CD8+CD57+ T cells (not recorded which) from PBMCs. The TCR comes from a human donor with aplastic anemia. The DNA for the CDR3 is TGCGCCAGCAGCTTGCGGGGGGGAACAGGACACTACAATGAGCAGTTCTTC. Translation gives CASSLRGGTGHYNEQFF.